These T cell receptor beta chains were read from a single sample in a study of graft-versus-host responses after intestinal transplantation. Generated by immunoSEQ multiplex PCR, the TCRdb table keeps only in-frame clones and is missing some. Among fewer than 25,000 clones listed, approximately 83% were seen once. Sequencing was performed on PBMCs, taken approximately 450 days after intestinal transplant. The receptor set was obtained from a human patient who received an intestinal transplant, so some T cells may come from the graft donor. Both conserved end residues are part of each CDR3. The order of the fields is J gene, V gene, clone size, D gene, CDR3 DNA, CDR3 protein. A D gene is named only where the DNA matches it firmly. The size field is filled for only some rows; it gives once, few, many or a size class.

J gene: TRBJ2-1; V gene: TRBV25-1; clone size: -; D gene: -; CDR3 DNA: TGTGCCAGCCGCGGCGATGAGCAGTTCTTC; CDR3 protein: CASRGDEQFF
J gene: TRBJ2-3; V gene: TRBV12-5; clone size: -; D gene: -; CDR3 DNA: TGTGCTAGTGGTTTGCCGATCGGGAAAATCGGGGCAGATACGCAGTATTTT; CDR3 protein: CASGLPIGKIGADTQYF
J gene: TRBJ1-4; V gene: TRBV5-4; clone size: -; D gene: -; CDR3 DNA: TGTGCCAGCAGCTTTGCAGGGGCGGGAGAAAAACTGTTTTTT; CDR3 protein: CASSFAGAGEKLFF
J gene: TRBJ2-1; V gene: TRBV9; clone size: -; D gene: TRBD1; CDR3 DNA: TGTGCCAGCAGCGTAGGACGGACAGGCGACCTCAATGAGCAGTTCTTC; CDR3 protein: CASSVGRTGDLNEQFF
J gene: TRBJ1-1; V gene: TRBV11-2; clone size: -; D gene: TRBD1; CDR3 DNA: TGTGCCAGCAGCCCTCACCTGGCAGGGGGCTTGAGCACTGAAGCTTTCTTT; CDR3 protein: CASSPHLAGGLSTEAFF
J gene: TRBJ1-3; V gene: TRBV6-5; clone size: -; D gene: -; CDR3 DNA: TGTGCCAGCAGCCGGACGTATGGAAACACCATATATTTT; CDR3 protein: CASSRTYGNTIYF
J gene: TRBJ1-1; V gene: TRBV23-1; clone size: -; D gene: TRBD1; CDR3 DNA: TGCGCCAGCAGCCATACCACCGGGACAGGGAGGACTGAAGCTTTCTTT; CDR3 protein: CASSHTTGTGRTEAFF
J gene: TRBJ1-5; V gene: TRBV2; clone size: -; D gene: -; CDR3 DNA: TGTGCCAGCAGTGAATTAGCGGGATATAGCAATCAGCCCCAGCATTTT; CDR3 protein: CASSELAGYSNQPQHF
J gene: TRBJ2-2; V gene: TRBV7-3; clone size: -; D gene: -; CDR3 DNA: TGTGCCAGCAGTTTGGTTCAGGGGGAGCTGTTTTTT; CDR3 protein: CASSLVQGELFF
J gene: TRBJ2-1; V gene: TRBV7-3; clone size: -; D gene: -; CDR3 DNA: TGTGCCAGCAGCTTAACGCCAGCGCCATCCTACAATGAGCAGTTCTTC; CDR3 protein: CASSLTPAPSYNEQFF
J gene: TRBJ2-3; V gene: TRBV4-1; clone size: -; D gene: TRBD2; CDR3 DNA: TGCGCCAGCAGCCAGGATGAGGGAAGGGCGGGAGGGGCAGATACGCAGTATTTT; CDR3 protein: CASSQDEGRAGGADTQYF
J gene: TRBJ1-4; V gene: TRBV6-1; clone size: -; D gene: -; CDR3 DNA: TGTGCCAGCAGCAGCAGGGTTCTTTTGGAAAAACTGTTTTTT; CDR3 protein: CASSSRVLLEKLFF
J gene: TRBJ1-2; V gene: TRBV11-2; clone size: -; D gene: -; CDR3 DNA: TGTGCCAGCAGCTTAGTAGGGCCGCAGGGCTACACCTTC; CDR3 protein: CASSLVGPQGYTF
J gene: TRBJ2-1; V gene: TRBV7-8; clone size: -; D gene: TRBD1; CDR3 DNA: TGTGCCAGCAGCCCCTTTGACAGGGAAAATGAGCAGTTCTTC; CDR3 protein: CASSPFDRENEQFF
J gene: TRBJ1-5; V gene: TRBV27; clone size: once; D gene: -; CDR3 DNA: TGTGCCAGCAGTTCCTCGGAGCTCTATAGCAATCAGCCCCAGCATTTT; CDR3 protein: CASSSSELYSNQPQHF
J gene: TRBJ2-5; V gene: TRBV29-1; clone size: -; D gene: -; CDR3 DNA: TGCAGCGTTGAACCTTCCACAGGGTTCCAAGAGACCCAGTACTTC; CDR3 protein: CSVEPSTGFQETQYF
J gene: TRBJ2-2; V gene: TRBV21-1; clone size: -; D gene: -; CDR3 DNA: TGTGCCAGCAGCAATTTGCTTTATGTTGGGGCCACCGGGGAGCTGTTTTTT; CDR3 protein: CASSNLLYVGATGELFF
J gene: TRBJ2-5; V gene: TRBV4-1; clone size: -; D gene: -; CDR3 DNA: TGCGCCAGCAGCCAAGATGGGACACCTCAAGAGACCCAGTACTTC; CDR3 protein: CASSQDGTPQETQYF
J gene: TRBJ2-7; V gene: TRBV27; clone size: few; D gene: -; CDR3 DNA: TGTGCCAGCAGTTTGTTCCCGGGGCGGCCCTACGAGCAGTACTTC; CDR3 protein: CASSLFPGRPYEQYF
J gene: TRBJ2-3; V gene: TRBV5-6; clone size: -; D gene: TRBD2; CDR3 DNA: TGTGCCAGCAGCTTGGCTTTCGGCGGGGGGAGGGCCTTTGGGGATACGCAGTATTTT; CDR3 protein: CASSLAFGGGRAFGDTQYF
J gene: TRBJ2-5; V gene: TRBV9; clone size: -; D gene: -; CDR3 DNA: TGTGCCAGCAGCGTAGATGAGACCCAGTACTTC; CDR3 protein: CASSVDETQYF
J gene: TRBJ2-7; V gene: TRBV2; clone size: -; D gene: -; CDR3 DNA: TGTGCCAGCAGTGATCGTGAGTACTACGAGCAGTACTTC; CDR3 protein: CASSDREYYEQYF
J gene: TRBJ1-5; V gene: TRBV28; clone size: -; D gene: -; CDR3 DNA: TGTGCCAGCAGTTCGGGTGGGGTAAGGGGCAATCAGCCCCAGCATTTT; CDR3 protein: CASSSGGVRGNQPQHF
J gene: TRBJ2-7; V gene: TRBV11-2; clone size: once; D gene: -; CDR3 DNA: TGTGCCAGCAGCTCTCGCTCCTACGAGCAGTACTTC; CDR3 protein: CASSSRSYEQYF
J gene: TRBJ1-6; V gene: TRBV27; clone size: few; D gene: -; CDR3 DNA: TGTGCCAGCAGCCCGGGAAACCGGGGCAATTCACCCCTCCACTTT; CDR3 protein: CASSPGNRGNSPLHF
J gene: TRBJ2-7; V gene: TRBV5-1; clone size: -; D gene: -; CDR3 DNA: TGCGCCAGCAGGGGGGTAGGTCTAGGTTTCTACGAGCAGTACTTC; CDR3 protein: CASRGVGLGFYEQYF
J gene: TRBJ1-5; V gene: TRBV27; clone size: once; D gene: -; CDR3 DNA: TGTGCCAGCAGTCCCTCCGGCATTCAGCCCCAGCATTTT; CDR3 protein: CASSPSGIQPQHF
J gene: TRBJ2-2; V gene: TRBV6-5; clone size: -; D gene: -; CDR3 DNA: TGTGCCAGCAGTTACAAGGAAATGGGGGAGCTGTTTTTT; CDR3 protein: CASSYKEMGELFF
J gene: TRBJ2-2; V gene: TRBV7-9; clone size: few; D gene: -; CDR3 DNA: TGTGCCAGCGAGTTAAACACCGGGGAGCTGTTTTTT; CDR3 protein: CASELNTGELFF
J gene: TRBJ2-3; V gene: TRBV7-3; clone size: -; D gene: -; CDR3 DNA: TGTGCCAGCAGCCCGAACACAGATACGCAGTATTTT; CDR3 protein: CASSPNTDTQYF
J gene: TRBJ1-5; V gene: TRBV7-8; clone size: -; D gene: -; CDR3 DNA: TGTGCCAGCAGCCCAGAGGGGTATAGCAATCAGCCCCAGCATTTT; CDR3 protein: CASSPEGYSNQPQHF
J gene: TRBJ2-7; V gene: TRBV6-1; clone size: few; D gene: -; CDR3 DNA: TGTGCCAGCAGGTACAGCTCCTACGAGCAGTACTTC; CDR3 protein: CASRYSSYEQYF
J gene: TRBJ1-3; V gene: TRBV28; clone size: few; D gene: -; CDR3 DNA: TGTGCCAGCAACCCGGGGGGCTCTGGAAACACCATATATTTT; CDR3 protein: CASNPGGSGNTIYF
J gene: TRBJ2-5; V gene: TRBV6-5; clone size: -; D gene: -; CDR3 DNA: TGTGCCAGCAGTTACGGTGGTCCTACTCGGGAGACCCAGTACTTC; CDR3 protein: CASSYGGPTRETQYF
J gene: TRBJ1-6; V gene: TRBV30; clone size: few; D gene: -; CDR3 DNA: TGTGCCTGGAGTAGGGACGGCAATTCACCCCTCCACTTT; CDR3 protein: CAWSRDGNSPLHF
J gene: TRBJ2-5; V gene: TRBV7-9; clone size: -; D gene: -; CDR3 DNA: TGTGCCAGCAGCTTAGTAGAGGAGACCCAGTACTTC; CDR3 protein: CASSLVEETQYF
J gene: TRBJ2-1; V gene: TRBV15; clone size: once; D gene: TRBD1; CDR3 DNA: TGTGCCACCAGGGCGACAGGGATCATCAGCGAGCAGTTCTTC; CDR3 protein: CATRATGIISEQFF
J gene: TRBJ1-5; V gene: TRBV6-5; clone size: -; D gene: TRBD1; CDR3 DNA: TGTGCCAGCAGTTACTCGTTTACAGGGGGTAATCAGCCCCAGCATTTT; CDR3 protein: CASSYSFTGGNQPQHF
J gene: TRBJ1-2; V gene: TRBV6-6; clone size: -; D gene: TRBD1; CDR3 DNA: TGTGCCAGCAATACACAGGGGCATGGCTACACCTTC; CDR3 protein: CASNTQGHGYTF
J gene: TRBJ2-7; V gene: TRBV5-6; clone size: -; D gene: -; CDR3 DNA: TGTGCCAGCAGCCCTGGGGCAGGCGCCCCCACCTACGAGCAGTACTTC; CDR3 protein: CASSPGAGAPTYEQYF
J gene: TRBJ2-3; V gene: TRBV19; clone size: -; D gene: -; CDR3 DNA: TGTGCCAGTAGTTATTCAGGGGTTCAAGATACGCAGTATTTT; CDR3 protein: CASSYSGVQDTQYF
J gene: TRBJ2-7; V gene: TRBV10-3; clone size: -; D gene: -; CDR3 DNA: TGTGCCATCAGTGAGTCGTGGGGGAAAGAGCAGTACTTC; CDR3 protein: CAISESWGKEQYF
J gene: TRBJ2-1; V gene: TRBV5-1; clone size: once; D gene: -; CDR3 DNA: TGCGCCAGCTCAATTGGTGTAAACAATGAGCAGTTCTTC; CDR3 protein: CASSIGVNNEQFF
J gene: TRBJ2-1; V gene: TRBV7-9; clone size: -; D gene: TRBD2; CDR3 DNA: TGTGCCAGCAGCTTGGGGCTAGCGGGAGTGGTCGGCAATGAGCAGTTCTTC; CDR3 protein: CASSLGLAGVVGNEQFF
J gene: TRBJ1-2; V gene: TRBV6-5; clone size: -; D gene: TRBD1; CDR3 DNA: TGTGCCAGCAGTATAGACAGGGGCTTGGGCTACACCTTC; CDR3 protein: CASSIDRGLGYTF
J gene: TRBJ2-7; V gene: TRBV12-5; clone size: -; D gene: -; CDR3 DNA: TGTGCTAGTGGTTCGGGAGATACCTACGAGCAGTACTTC; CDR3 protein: CASGSGDTYEQYF
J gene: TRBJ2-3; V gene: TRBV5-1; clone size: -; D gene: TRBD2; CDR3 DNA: TGCGCCAGCAGCTTGGGGGGACTAGCGGGAGGAAGCACAGATACGCAGTATTTT; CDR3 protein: CASSLGGLAGGSTDTQYF
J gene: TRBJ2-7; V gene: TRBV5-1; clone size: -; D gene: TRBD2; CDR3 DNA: TGCGCCAGCAGCTTGTCAGGCGGGAGAAGGTACGAGCAGTACTTC; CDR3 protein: CASSLSGGRRYEQYF
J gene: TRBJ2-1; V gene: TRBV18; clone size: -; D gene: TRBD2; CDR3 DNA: TGTGCCAGCTCACCACCTCGCGCGGGAGGGAAAAATGAGCAGTTCTTC; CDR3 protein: CASSPPRAGGKNEQFF